Each of the 2 T cell receptor beta chains below was sequenced from the same sample in a study of T-cell memory formation after mild COVID-19. MiXCR, applied by TCRdb to the 5' RACE reads, yields one record per CDR3 protein. This table has roughly 450,000 distinct CDR3 sequences, about 20% appearing once. Sequencing was performed on PBMCs or a T cell subset sorted from them (not recorded which). The receptors shown here come from an adult woman who had mild COVID-19 (a few samples of this study predate the infection). Cell type and time point are not known.

This sequence joins TRBV5-1 and TRBJ2-1; 8 bases agree with TRBD1. CDR1 and CDR2 from the germline V gene are SGHRS and YFSETQ. The CDR3 has 16 residues. V dropped 1 base and J dropped 0; count of bases not matched to a gene: 3. The CDR3 bases are TGCGCCAGCAGCTTGCAGGGGGCTGGCTCCTACAATGAGCAGTTCTTC. Amino acid sequence: CASSLQGAGSYNEQFF. Based on the CDR3 plus reference TRBV5-1 and TRBJ2-1, the full variable domain is KAGVTQTPRYLIKTRGQQVTLSCSPISGHRSVSWYQQTPGQGLQFLFEYFSETQRNKGNFPGRFSGRQFSNSRSEMNVSTLELGDSALYLCASSLQGAGSYNEQFFGPGTRLTVL.

The rearrangement joins TRBV7-3 to TRBJ1-2; no clear D. V was shortened by 4 bases and J by 8 bases, with 14 bases between the two germline ends. This CDR3 is built from 13 residues. The germline V gene encodes CDR1 SGHTA and CDR2 FQGTGA. CDR3 DNA: TGTGCCAGCAGCTATGCGGGGAGTGGAGGCTACACCTTC. It codes for CASSYAGSGGYTF.